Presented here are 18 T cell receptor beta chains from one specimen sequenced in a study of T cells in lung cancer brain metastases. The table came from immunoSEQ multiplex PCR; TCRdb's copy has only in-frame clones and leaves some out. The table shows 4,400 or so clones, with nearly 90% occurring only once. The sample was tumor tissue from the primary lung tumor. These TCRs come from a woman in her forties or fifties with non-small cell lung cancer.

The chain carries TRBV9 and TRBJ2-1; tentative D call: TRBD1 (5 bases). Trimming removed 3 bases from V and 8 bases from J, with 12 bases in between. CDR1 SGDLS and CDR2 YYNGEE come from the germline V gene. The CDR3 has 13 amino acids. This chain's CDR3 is CASSEGMGYEQFF. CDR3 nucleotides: TGTGCCAGCAGCGAGGGGATGGGGTATGAGCAGTTCTTC. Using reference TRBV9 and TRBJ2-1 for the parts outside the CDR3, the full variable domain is DSGVTQTPKHLITATGQRVTLRCSPRSGDLSVYWYQQSLDQGLQFLIQYYNGEERAKGNILERFSAQQFPDLHSELNLSSLELGDSALYFCASSEGMGYEQFFGPGTRLTVL.

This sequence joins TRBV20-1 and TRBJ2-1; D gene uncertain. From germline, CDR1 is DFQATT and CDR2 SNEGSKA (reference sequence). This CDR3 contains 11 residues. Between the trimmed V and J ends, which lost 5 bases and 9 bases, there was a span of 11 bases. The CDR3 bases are TGCAGTGCTCCTCTCTTCGGTGAGCAGTTCTTC. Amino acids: CSAPLFGEQFF.

CDR3 in amino acids: CASSLGAGGETGELFF. Written as DNA, the CDR3 is TGTGCCAGCAGCTTAGGCGCGGGAGGAGAGACCGGGGAGCTGTTTTTT. The chain combines TRBV7-9 with TRBJ2-2; 8 bases align to TRBD2. The V gene's germline CDR1 is SEHNR and CDR2 FQNEAQ (reference sequence). V lost 1 base, J lost 5 bases, and 6 bases stayed unmatched. This CDR3 comprises 16 residues.

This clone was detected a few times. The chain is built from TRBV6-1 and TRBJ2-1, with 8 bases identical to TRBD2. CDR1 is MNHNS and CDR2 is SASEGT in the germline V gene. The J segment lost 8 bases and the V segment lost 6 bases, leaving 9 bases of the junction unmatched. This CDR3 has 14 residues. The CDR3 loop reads CASSKGLAGDEQFF. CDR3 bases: TGTGCCAGCAGCAAAGGACTAGCAGGCGATGAGCAGTTCTTC.

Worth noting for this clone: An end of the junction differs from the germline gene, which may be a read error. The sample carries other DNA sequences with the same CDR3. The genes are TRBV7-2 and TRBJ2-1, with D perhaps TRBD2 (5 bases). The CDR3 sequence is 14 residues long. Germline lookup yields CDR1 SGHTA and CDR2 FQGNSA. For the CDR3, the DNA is TGTGCCAGCAGCTTAATCGGACTTCTCAATGAACAGTTCTTC. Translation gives CASSLIGLLNEQFF. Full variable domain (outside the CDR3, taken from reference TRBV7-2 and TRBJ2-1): GAGVSQSPSNKVTEKGKDVELRCDPISGHTALYWYRQSLGQGLEFLIYFQGNSAPDKSGLPSDRFSAERTGGSVSTLTIQRTQQEDSAVYLCASSLIGLLNEQFFGPGTRLTVL.

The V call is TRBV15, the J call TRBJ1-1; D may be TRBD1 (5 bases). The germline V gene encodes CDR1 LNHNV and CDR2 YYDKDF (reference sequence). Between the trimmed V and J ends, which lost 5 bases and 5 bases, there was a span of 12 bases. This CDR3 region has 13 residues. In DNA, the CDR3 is TGTGCCACCAGCTGGATGGAGGGGACTGAAGCTTTCTTT. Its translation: CATSWMEGTEAFF.

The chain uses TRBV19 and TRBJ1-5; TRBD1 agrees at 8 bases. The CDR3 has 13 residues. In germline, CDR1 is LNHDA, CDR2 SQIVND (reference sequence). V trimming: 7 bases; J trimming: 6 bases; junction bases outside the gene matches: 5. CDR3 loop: CASNPGGGQPQHF. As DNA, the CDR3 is TGTGCCAGTAATCCAGGGGGCGGTCAGCCCCAGCATTTT.

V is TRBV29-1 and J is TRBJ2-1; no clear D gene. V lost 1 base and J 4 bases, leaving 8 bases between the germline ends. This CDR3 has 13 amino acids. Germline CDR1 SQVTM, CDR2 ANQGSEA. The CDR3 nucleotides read TGCAGCGTTGAAGGCGCGCGATACAATGAGCAGTTCTTC. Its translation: CSVEGARYNEQFF.

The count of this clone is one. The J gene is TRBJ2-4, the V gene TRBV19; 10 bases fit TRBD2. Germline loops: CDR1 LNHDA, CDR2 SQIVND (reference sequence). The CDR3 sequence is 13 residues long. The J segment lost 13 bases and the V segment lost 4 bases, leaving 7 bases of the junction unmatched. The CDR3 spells CASSTGLADTQYF. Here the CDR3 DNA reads TGTGCCAGTAGTACCGGACTAGCGGATACACAGTACTTC.

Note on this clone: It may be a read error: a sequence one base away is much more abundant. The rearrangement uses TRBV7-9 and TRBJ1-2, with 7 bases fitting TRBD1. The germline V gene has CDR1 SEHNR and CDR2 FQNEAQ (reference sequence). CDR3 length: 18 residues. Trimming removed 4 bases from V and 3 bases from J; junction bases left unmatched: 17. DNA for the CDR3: TGTGCCAGCAGCTACGGTTCCGGGGCAGGGGGGAAACACTATGGCTACACCTTC. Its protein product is CASSYGSGAGGKHYGYTF.

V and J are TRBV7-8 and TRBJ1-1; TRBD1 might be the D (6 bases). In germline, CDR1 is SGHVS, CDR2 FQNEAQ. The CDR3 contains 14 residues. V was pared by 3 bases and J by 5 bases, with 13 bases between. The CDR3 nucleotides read TGTGCCAGCAGCTTCCACAGGGATAAGACTGAAGCTTTCTTT. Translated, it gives CASSFHRDKTEAFF.

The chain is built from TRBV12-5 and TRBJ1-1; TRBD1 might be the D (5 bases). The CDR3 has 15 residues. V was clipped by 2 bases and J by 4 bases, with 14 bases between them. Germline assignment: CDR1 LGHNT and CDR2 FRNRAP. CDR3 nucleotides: TGTGCTAGTGGTTTGTTCCAGGGCCAGAGCACTGAAGCTTTCTTT. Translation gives CASGLFQGQSTEAFF.

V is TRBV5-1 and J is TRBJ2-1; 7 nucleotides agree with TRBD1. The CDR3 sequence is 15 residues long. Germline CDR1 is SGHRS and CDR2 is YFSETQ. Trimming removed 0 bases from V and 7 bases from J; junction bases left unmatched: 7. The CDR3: CASSLGQGINNEQFF. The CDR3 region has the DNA TGCGCCAGCAGCTTGGGACAGGGTATTAATAATGAGCAGTTCTTC. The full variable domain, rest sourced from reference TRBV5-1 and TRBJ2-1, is KAGVTQTPRYLIKTRGQQVTLSCSPISGHRSVSWYQQTPGQGLQFLFEYFSETQRNKGNFPGRFSGRQFSNSRSEMNVSTLELGDSALYLCASSLGQGINNEQFFGPGTRLTVL.

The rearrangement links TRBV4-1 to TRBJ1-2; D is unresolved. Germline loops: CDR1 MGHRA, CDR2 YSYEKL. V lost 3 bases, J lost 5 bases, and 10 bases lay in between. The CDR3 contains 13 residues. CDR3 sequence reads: CASSQDGFYGYTF. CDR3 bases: TGCGCCAGCAGCCAGGACGGTTTTTATGGCTACACCTTC.

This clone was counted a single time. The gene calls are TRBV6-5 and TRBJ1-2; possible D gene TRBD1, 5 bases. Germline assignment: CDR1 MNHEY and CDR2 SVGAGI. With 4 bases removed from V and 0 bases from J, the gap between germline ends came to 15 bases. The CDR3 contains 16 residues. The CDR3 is CASSWGTARANYGYTF. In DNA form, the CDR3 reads TGTGCCAGCAGTTGGGGGACGGCCAGAGCTAACTATGGCTACACCTTC.

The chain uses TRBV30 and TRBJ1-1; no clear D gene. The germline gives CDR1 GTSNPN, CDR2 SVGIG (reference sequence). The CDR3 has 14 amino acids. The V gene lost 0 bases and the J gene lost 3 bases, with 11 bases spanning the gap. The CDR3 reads CAWSVGYGDTEAFF. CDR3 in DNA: TGTGCCTGGAGTGTAGGGTATGGGGACACTGAAGCTTTCTTT.

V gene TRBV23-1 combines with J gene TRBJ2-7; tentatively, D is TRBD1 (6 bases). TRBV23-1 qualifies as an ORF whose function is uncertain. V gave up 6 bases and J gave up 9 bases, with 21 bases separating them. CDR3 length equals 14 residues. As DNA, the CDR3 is TGCGCCAGCAGACTTCCCGGGACACCCTGGGGGCAGTACGTC. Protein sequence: CASRLPGTPWGQYV.

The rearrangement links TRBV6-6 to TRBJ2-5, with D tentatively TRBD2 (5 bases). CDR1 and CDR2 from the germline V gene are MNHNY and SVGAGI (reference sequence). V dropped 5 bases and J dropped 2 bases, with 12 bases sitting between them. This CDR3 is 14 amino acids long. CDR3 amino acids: CASSQRRGQETQYF. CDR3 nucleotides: TGTGCCAGCAGTCAACGACGGGGACAAGAGACCCAGTACTTC.